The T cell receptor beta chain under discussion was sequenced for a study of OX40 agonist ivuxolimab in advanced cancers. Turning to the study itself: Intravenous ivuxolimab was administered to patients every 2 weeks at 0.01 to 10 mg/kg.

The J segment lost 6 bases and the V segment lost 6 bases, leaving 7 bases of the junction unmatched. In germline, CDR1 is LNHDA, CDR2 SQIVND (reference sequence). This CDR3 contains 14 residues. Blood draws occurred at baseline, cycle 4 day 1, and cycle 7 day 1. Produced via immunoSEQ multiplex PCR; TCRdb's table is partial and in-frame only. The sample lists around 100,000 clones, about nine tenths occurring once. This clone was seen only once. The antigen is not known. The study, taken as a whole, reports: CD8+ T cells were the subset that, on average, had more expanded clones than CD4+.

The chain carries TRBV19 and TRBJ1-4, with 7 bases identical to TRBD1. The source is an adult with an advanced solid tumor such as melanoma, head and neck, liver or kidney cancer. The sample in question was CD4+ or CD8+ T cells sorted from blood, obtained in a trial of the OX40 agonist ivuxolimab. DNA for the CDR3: TGTGCCAGTAGAGGAGGGGGCCGGTATGAAAAACTGTTTTTT. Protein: CASRGGGRYEKLFF.